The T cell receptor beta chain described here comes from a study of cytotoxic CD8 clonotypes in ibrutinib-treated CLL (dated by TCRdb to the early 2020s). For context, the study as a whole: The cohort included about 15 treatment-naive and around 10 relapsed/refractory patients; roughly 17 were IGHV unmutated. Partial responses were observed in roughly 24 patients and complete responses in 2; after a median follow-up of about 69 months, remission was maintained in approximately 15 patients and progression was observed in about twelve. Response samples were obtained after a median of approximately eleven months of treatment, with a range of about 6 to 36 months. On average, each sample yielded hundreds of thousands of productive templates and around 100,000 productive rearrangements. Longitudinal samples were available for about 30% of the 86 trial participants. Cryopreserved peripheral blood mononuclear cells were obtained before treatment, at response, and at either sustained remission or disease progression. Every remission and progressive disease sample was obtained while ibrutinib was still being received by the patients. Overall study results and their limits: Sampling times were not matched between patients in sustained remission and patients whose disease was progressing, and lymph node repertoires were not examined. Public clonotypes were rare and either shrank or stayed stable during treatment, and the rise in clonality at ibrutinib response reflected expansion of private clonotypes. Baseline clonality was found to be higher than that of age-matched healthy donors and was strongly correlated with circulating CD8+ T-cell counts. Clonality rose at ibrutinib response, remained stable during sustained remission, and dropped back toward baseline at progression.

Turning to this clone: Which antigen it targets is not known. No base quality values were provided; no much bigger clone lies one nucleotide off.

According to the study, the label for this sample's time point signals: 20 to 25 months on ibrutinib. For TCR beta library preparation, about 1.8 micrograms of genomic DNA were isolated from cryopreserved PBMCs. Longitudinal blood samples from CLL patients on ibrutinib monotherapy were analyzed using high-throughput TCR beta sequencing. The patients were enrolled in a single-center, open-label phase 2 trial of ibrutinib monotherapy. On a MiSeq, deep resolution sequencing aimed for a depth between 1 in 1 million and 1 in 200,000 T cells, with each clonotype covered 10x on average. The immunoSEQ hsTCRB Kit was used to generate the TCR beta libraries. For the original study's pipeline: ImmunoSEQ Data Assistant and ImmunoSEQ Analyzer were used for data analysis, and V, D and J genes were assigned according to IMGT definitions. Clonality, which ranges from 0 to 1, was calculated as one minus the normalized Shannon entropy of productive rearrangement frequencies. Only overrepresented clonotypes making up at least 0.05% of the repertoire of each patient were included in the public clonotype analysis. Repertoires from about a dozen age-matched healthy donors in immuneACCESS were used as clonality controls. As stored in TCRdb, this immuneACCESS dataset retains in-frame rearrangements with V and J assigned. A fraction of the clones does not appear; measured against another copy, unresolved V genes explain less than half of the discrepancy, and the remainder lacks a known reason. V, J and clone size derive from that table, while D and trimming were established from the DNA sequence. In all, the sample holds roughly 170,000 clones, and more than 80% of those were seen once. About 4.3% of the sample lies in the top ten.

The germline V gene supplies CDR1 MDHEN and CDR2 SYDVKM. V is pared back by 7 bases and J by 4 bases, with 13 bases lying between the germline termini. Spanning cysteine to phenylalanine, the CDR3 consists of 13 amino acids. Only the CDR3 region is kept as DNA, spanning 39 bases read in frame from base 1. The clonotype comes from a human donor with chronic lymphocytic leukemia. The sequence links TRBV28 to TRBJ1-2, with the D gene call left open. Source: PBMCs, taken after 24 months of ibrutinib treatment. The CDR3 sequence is CASNTKATYGYTF. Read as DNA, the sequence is TGTGCCAGCAACACCAAGGCCACCTATGGCTACACCTTC.